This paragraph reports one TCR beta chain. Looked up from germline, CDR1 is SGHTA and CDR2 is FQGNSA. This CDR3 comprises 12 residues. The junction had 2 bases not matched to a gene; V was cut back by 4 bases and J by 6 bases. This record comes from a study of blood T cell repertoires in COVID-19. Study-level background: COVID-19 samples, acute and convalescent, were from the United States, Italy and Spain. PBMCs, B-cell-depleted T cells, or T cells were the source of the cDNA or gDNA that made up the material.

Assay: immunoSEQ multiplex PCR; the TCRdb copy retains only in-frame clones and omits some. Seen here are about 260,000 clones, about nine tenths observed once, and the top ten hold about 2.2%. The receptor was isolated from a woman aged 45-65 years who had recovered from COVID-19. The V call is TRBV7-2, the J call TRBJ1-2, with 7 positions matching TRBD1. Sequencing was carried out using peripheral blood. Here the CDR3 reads CASSSTGHGYTF. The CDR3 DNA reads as TGTGCCAGCAGCTCGACAGGGCATGGCTACACCTTC.